This TCR beta chain derives from a study of shared clonotypes between healthy human individuals. The CDR3 totals 15 residues. V lost 10 bases, J lost 3 bases, and 19 bases lay in between. Germline CDR1 is MDHEN and CDR2 is SYDVKM. This clone was counted a single time. Its antigen is still unknown. General study results and limits: Sampling covered nothing but blood. Tissue TCR repertoires likely differ from those found in blood.

The assay was immunoSEQ multiplex PCR, and TCRdb's table has in-frame clones only and misses some. The sample contains about 680,000 clones, around four fifths of which appear only once. The TCR sequence derives from a woman in her 30s in good health. The sequencing sample was made of memory CD4+ T cells sorted from blood. The subset is: CD45RA-negative fraction. J is TRBJ2-4 and V is TRBV28, with unresolved D. The CDR3 loop reads CATGPPGIDKNIQYF. The CDR3 DNA sequence: TGTGCCACCGGGCCGCCCGGAATTGACAAAAACATTCAGTACTTC.